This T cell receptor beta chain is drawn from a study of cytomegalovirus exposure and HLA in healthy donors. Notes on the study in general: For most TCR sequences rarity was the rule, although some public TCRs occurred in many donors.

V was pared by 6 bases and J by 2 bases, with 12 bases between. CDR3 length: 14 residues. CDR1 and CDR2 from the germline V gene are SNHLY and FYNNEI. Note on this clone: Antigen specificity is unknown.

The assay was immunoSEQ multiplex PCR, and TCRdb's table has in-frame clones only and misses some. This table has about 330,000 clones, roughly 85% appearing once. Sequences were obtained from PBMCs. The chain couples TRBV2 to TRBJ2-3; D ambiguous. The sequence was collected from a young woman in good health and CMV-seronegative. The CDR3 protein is CASRAKLSTDTQYF. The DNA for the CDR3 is TGTGCCAGCAGGGCCAAATTGTCCACAGATACGCAGTATTTT.